This TCR beta chain comes out of a study of shared clonotypes between healthy human individuals. This CDR3 spans 15 amino acids. Germline CDR1 and CDR2: MNHNS and SASEGT. The V segment lost 10 bases and the J segment 0 bases; nucleotides outside the gene matches: 6. Concerning this clone: Antigen unknown.

Data came from immunoSEQ multiplex PCR; TCRdb stores just in-frame clones and leaves some out. The repertoire holds roughly 1,000,000 clones, with more than 75% as singletons. In the CD4+ fraction, cells were divided into CD45RA+ naive and CD45RA-negative memory subsets. Overall study findings and caveats: It was only blood that was sampled, and tissue repertoires likely differ.

This chain links TRBV6-1 with TRBJ2-5; TRBD2 aligns across 12 bases. Sequences were obtained from memory CD4+ T cells from PBMCs. The subset here: CD45RA-negative fraction. The TCR was taken from a man between 18 and 29 years old in good health. Some clones in this sample may be carry-over from other donors' samples. Here the CDR3 DNA reads TGTGCCATAACTAGCGGGAGGTCGTACCAAGAGACCCAGTACTTC. Its translation: CAITSGRSYQETQYF.